This TCR beta chain was sequenced in a study of blood T cell repertoires in COVID-19. About the study: Samples representing acute and convalescent COVID-19 were sourced from the United States, Italy and Spain. The analysed material was cDNA or gDNA that came from T cells, B-cell-depleted T cells, or PBMCs.

The table lists this clone with a count of one. As handled by the study authors: Reference gene primer amplification gave estimated nucleated cell counts. Some clones are missing from TCRdb's copy, which holds only in-frame ones; the method was immunoSEQ multiplex PCR. Clone size and V and J calls were adopted from that table, with D and trimming inferred from the DNA. The top ten clones hold over 7.5% of a sample with 45,000 to 55,000 clones, roughly 84% of them seen once. The sequencing input was peripheral blood. This clonotype was sampled from a man in his fifties or sixties with active COVID-19.

DNA for the CDR3: TGTGCCAGCTCCCGGGGTTCACCCCTCCACTTT. It yields the protein CASSRGSPLHF. The chain uses TRBV18 and TRBJ1-6; D gene ambiguous. The CDR3 runs 11 residues. Trimming removed 6 bases from V and 9 bases from J, with 6 bases in between. CDR1 is KGHSH and CDR2 is LQKENI in the germline V gene.